This T cell receptor (beta chain) appears in the sequencing data of a study of cytomegalovirus exposure and HLA in healthy donors. Overall study: Of fewer than 450 genotyped donors, 81% clustered with self-reported Caucasian donors.

Though nominally healthy at sampling, donors likely had unrecorded immune exposures. Study-wide results and limits: Because they were indistinguishable, some V segments, including TRBV6-2 and TRBV6-3, were excluded.

PCR amplification relied on 60 Vbeta primers (plus 13 Jbeta primers). How the authors handled the data: Unique TCR beta chains totaled about 78 million in a later count, with approximately 11 million of them shared. Method: immunoSEQ multiplex PCR; TCRdb's copy keeps in-frame clones and lacks some. D and trimming come from the DNA, and the V and J calls and clone size come from that table. The sample has roughly 200,000 clones, approximately 80% seen once. V dropped 6 bases and J dropped 5 bases, with 17 bases sitting between them. From germline, CDR1 is PRHDT and CDR2 FYEKMQ (reference sequence). CDR3 length equals 14 residues. Of note for this clone: Its specificity is not known.

The TCR was taken from a boy aged 2 to 10 in good health and CMV-seronegative. The rearrangement uses TRBV13 and TRBJ2-7, with D possibly TRBD1 on 6 matching bases. Sequencing was performed on PBMCs. This CDR3 is CASSEQGRINEQYF. In nucleotides, the CDR3 is TGTGCCAGCAGTGAGCAGGGGCGAATCAACGAGCAGTACTTC.